This T cell receptor (beta chain) was recorded in a study of T-cell memory formation after mild COVID-19. Overall study: TCR clusters were mostly donor specific.

This clonotype was picked up a small number of times. Via MiXCR, TCRdb re-called the 5' RACE reads, giving one row per CDR3 protein. The profile covers about 260,000 distinct CDR3 sequences, with around 15% appearing a single time and 22% taken by the ten largest. In germline, CDR1 is SGHTA, CDR2 FQGNSA. The CDR3 is 15 amino acids. Trimming pared 3 bases from V and 2 bases from J, leaving 12 bases between. The V gene is TRBV7-2, the J gene TRBJ2-3; weak D call: TRBD2 (5 bases). Sequencing was carried out using PBMCs or a T cell subset sorted from them (not recorded which). This receptor was obtained from a man aged 18 to 30 who had mild COVID-19 (a few samples of this study predate the infection). Cell type and time point are not known. CDR3 amino acids: CASSFTGVLTDTQYF. CDR3 bases: TGTGCCAGCAGCTTCACCGGGGTTCTCACAGATACGCAGTATTTT.